One and the same sample provided the 26 T cell receptor beta chains below, sequenced in a study of CD8 T cells in ankylosing spondylitis. TCRdb passed the 5' RACE reads through MiXCR, listing each CDR3 protein once. The sample has 380,000 or so distinct CDR3 sequences; roughly 22% are singletons. The sequencing sample was made of blood, either unsorted or a sorted T cell fraction (not recorded which). The receptors come from a male donor with ankylosing spondylitis or in good health (not recorded which).

This clonotype was picked up a small number of times. J is TRBJ2-1 and V is TRBV6-4; TRBD2 agrees at 13 bases. Germline trimming cut 4 bases from V and 6 bases from J; bases unmatched to any gene: 3. Per germline, CDR1 MRHNA and CDR2 SNTAGT. The CDR3 has 15 residues. The CDR3 nucleotides read TGTGCCAGCAGTGCACTAGCGGGGGGGCCCAATGAGCAGTTCTTC. This encodes CASSALAGGPNEQFF.

The V gene is TRBV4-2, the J gene TRBJ2-1; 10 bases match TRBD2. Germline CDR1 is LGHNA and CDR2 is YNFKEQ. Unmatched junction bases numbered 4, after V lost 1 base and J lost 7 bases. The CDR3 contains 15 residues. CDR3 in amino acids: CASSQVAGGGNEQFF. The CDR3, as DNA: TGTGCCAGCAGCCAAGTAGCGGGGGGCGGGAATGAGCAGTTCTTC.

CDR3 amino acids: CASSVARQGPYEQYF. The CDR3 region has the DNA TGTGCCAGCAGCGTAGCTCGGCAGGGCCCCTACGAGCAGTACTTC. The V gene is TRBV9, the J gene TRBJ2-7; possibly TRBD1 for D (5 bases). Between the trimmed V and J ends, which lost 0 bases and 2 bases, there was a span of 12 bases. This CDR3 spans 15 amino acids. Germline CDR1 and CDR2: SGDLS and YYNGEE.

The chain has TRBV24-1 and TRBJ2-5; D is perhaps TRBD1 (5 bases). This CDR3 spans 14 amino acids. The ends were cut back, 3 bases at V and 1 base at J, with 8 bases in the middle. CDR1 KGHDR and CDR2 SFDVKD come from the germline V gene. The CDR3 loop is CATSDRGFQETQYF. The CDR3 nucleotides read TGTGCCACCAGTGATAGGGGCTTCCAAGAGACCCAGTACTTC.

This rearrangement joins TRBV12-3 or TRBV12-4 to TRBJ2-1; D perhaps matches TRBD1 (5 bases). The CDR3 covers 14 residues. V shed 4 bases and J shed 4 bases, with 11 bases lying between them. The CDR3 nucleotides read TGTGCCAGCAGTTCTGCAGGACATTACAATGAGCAGTTCTTC. Its protein is CASSSAGHYNEQFF.

V gene TRBV4-1 combines with J gene TRBJ1-2, with 9 nucleotides matching TRBD1. Looked up from germline, CDR1 is MGHRA and CDR2 is YSYEKL. This CDR3 comprises 16 residues. The V gene end was trimmed by 0 bases and the J gene end by 4 bases; junction bases not matched to a gene: 6. The CDR3 DNA reads as TGCGCCAGCAGCCAAGATCCCCGGACAGGGGTCTATGGCTACACCTTC. The encoded protein is CASSQDPRTGVYGYTF.

V and J are TRBV7-9 and TRBJ1-1, with TRBD1 as a possible D gene (6 bases). The V gene lost 5 bases and the J gene lost 0 bases, with 16 bases spanning the gap. This CDR3 region has 16 residues. Per the germline V gene, CDR1 is SEHNR and CDR2 is FQNEAQ (reference sequence). For the CDR3, the DNA is TGTGCCAGCAGCCCCCGGCGGGACACACTGAACACTGAAGCTTTCTTT. It specifies CASSPRRDTLNTEAFF.

The chain couples TRBV10-3 to TRBJ2-3; 11 bases align to TRBD1. V lost 6 bases and J lost 4; bases outside the gene matches: 9. This CDR3 has 16 residues. Germline CDR1 and CDR2: ENHRY and SYGVKD. CDR3 DNA sequence: TGTGCCATCAGCCCGGGACAGGGGGGCCTGGCAGATACGCAGTATTTT. Amino acid sequence: CAISPGQGGLADTQYF.

This clonotype has only a few counts. This sequence joins TRBV4-1 and TRBJ2-3, with 10 nucleotides matching TRBD2. The CDR3 is 17 amino acids. CDR1 MGHRA and CDR2 YSYEKL come from the germline V gene. V gave up 3 bases and J gave up 4 bases; unmatched junction bases: 10. The CDR3 loop reads CASSQLIAGGNADTQYF. The DNA of the CDR3 is TGCGCCAGCAGCCAGTTGATAGCGGGGGGTAATGCAGATACGCAGTATTTT.

This clonotype was seen many times. The rearrangement links TRBV29-1 to TRBJ2-7; a weak D match, TRBD1 (6 bases). Germline assignment: CDR1 SQVTM and CDR2 ANQGSEA. The CDR3 is made up of 14 amino acids. Trimming removed 4 bases at V and 0 bases at J, with 13 bases between. The CDR3 region is CSVVGHGSSYEQYF. The CDR3 region has the DNA TGCAGCGTTGTGGGACACGGAAGCTCCTACGAGCAGTACTTC.

The rearrangement joins TRBV6-1 to TRBJ2-3; 8 nucleotides match TRBD1. After removal of 5 bases from V and 2 bases from J, the junction contained 9 bases not matched to a gene. CDR1 MNHNS and CDR2 SASEGT come from the germline V gene. The length of the CDR3 is 16 residues. The CDR3 DNA reads as TGTGCCAGCAGTCTCGCCCTACAGGGGGACACAGATACGCAGTATTTT. Translated, it gives CASSLALQGDTDTQYF.

This clonotype was found once. The J gene is TRBJ2-7, the V gene TRBV20-1; D is unresolved. Looked up from germline, CDR1 is DFQATT and CDR2 is SNEGSKA (reference sequence). The CDR3 has 17 residues. V was clipped by 1 base and J by 1 base, with 20 bases between them. The CDR3 is CSARGSGGGYFSYEQYF. DNA of the CDR3: TGCAGTGCTAGAGGATCCGGTGGTGGGTATTTTTCCTACGAGCAGTACTTC.

The chain is built from TRBV20-1 and TRBJ2-7; 7 bases agree with TRBD2. The CDR3 is made up of 15 amino acids. The J segment lost 6 bases and the V segment lost 4 bases, leaving 15 bases of the junction unmatched. CDR1 and CDR2 (germline): DFQATT, SNEGSKA (reference sequence). The CDR3 sequence: CSAIFPGGSGGEQYF. CDR3 coding DNA: TGCAGTGCTATTTTTCCGGGCGGGAGTGGAGGCGAGCAGTACTTC.

This clonotype was observed a few times. This chain uses TRBV7-6 with TRBJ2-7; D is undetermined. The CDR3 is 13 amino acids. CDR1 and CDR2 (germline): SGHVS, FNYEAQ. V shed 3 bases and J shed 6 bases, with 12 bases lying between them. The CDR3 reads CASSLYSGSEQYF. As DNA, the CDR3 is TGTGCCAGCAGCTTGTATTCTGGCTCCGAGCAGTACTTC.

This clonotype has only a few counts. The chain joins TRBV4-2 to TRBJ2-7; TRBD1 agrees at 9 bases. The J segment lost 6 bases and the V segment lost 10 bases, leaving 4 bases of the junction unmatched. Germline V gene sequence: CDR1 LGHNA, CDR2 YNFKEQ. The CDR3 loop spans 11 amino acids. The CDR3 is CATGTGPEQYF. For the CDR3, the DNA is TGTGCCACCGGGACAGGGCCCGAGCAGTACTTC.

This clonotype qualifies as medium-sized. The rearrangement joins TRBV20-1 to TRBJ1-1, with no clear D. Trimming pared 1 base from V and 0 bases from J, leaving 12 bases between. The CDR3 runs to 15 residues. Germline CDR1 is DFQATT and CDR2 is SNEGSKA (reference sequence). The CDR3 region has the DNA TGCAGTGCTAGAGGTACAGAGATATTGAACACTGAAGCTTTCTTT. Protein: CSARGTEILNTEAFF.

This clonotype has only a few counts. The chain is built from TRBV6-2 or TRBV6-3 and TRBJ2-5, with D possibly being TRBD2 (6 bases). Trimming left V 10 bases short and J 2 bases short, with 38 bases between. The CDR3 totals 21 residues. Germline-derived CDR1 and CDR2 are MNHEY and SVGEGT. In DNA form, the CDR3 reads TGTGCCACCCTTTGGAGGGCAGCGACCAAGGGCCCCCAAGTTCAGCAAGAGACCCAGTACTTC. Amino acid sequence: CATLWRAATKGPQVQQETQYF.

This clonotype has just a few counts. The chain has TRBV7-9 and TRBJ1-2, with a tentative D call TRBD1 (5 bases). This CDR3 contains 16 residues. Germline assignment: CDR1 SEHNR and CDR2 FQNEAQ (reference sequence). V was clipped by 5 bases and J by 0 bases, with 16 bases between them. The CDR3 protein is CASSASHRTPNYGYTF. Written as DNA, the CDR3 is TGTGCCAGCAGCGCAAGCCACAGGACCCCTAACTATGGCTACACCTTC.

This clonotype turned up a few times. CDR3 loop: CASSQGAGDYNEQFF. As DNA, the CDR3 is TGTGCCAGCAGCCAAGGGGCGGGGGACTACAATGAGCAGTTCTTC. This chain uses TRBV4-2 with TRBJ2-1, with TRBD2 matching over 7 bases. From germline, CDR1 is LGHNA and CDR2 YNFKEQ. The CDR3 extends over 15 amino acids. Unmatched junction bases numbered 3, after V lost 1 base and J lost 3 bases.

The V and J genes are TRBV12-3 or TRBV12-4 and TRBJ1-6; TRBD1 is a possible D gene (5 bases). The germline V and J ends were trimmed by 2 bases and 10 bases, with 12 bases remaining between them. This CDR3 has 14 residues. In DNA form, the CDR3 reads TGTGCCAGCAGTTTATTCCAGGGCAGGTCACCCCTCCACTTT. Protein sequence: CASSLFQGRSPLHF.

The rearrangement uses TRBV5-5 and TRBJ2-5; the D gene could be TRBD1 or TRBD2 (7 bases each). CDR3 length: 14 residues. Trimming removed 5 bases at V and 4 bases at J, with 15 bases between. Germline V CDR1 and CDR2: SGHKS, YYEKEE (reference sequence). CDR3 coding DNA: TGTGCCAGCAGTTCCTCCAGGGGGGGAGAGACCCAGTACTTC. Translated: CASSSSRGGETQYF. The full variable domain, in which reference TRBV5-5 and TRBJ2-5 provide the parts outside the CDR3, is DAGVTQSPTHLIKTRGQQVTLRCSPISGHKSVSWYQQVLGQGPQFIFQYYEKEERGRGNFPDRFSARQFPNYSSELNVNALLLGDSALYLCASSSSRGGETQYFGPGTRLLVL.

This chain connects TRBV18 to TRBJ2-1, with unresolved D. V gave up 0 bases and J gave up 3 bases, with 12 bases separating them. CDR1 and CDR2 from the germline V gene are KGHSH and LQKENI. The CDR3 has 16 residues. The CDR3 protein is CASSPPEWRYYNEQFF. The CDR3, as DNA: TGTGCCAGCTCACCACCAGAGTGGCGATACTACAATGAGCAGTTCTTC.

The chain carries TRBV5-5 and TRBJ2-5; D not certain. This CDR3 region has 14 residues. CDR1 and CDR2 (germline): SGHKS, YYEKEE (reference sequence). Trimming shortened V by 1 base and J by 2 bases, and 9 bases separated the two germline ends. CDR3 loop: CASSLPGDQETQYF. CDR3 DNA sequence: TGTGCCAGCAGCTTGCCGGGTGATCAAGAGACCCAGTACTTC.

This clonotype has more than one count but fewer than ten. V gene TRBV2 combines with J gene TRBJ2-3; D gene uncertain. The CDR3 sequence is 14 residues long. V lost 0 bases, J lost 5 bases, and 9 bases lay in between. Germline V gene lookup returns CDR1 SNHLY and CDR2 FYNNEI. CDR3 sequence (DNA): TGTGCCAGCAGTGAAGCGGGCACCGGAGATACGCAGTATTTT. The encoded protein is CASSEAGTGDTQYF.

This clonotype has more than one count but fewer than ten. The V call is TRBV7-9, the J call TRBJ2-3; D is undetermined. Trimming removed 8 bases from V and 2 bases from J, with 11 bases in between. In germline, CDR1 is SEHNR, CDR2 FQNEAQ (reference sequence). CDR3 length: 13 residues. Here the CDR3 DNA reads TGTGCCAGCCGACAACAGAACACAGATACGCAGTATTTT. Translated: CASRQQNTDTQYF.

This clonotype was detected a few times. The rearrangement uses TRBV27 and TRBJ1-2, with D tentatively TRBD1 (6 bases). The V gene lost 6 bases and the J gene lost 3 bases, with 20 bases spanning the gap. The CDR3 totals 16 residues. Germline CDR1 MNHEY, CDR2 SMNVEV (reference sequence). The CDR3 reads CASSLGQPIAYYGYTF. The DNA of the CDR3 is TGTGCCAGCAGCCTAGGACAGCCAATTGCCTACTATGGCTACACCTTC.